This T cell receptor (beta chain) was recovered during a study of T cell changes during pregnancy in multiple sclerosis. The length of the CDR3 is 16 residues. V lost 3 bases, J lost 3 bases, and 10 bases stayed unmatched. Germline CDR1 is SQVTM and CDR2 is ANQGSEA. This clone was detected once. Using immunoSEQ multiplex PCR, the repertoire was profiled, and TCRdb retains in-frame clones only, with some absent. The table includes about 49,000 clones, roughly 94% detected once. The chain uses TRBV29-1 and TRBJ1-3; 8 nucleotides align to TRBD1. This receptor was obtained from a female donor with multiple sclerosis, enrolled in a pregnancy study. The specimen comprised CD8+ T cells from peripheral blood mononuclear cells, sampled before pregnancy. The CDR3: CSVEGEPGGDGNTIYF. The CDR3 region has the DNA TGCAGCGTTGAGGGGGAACCAGGGGGCGATGGAAACACCATATATTTT.